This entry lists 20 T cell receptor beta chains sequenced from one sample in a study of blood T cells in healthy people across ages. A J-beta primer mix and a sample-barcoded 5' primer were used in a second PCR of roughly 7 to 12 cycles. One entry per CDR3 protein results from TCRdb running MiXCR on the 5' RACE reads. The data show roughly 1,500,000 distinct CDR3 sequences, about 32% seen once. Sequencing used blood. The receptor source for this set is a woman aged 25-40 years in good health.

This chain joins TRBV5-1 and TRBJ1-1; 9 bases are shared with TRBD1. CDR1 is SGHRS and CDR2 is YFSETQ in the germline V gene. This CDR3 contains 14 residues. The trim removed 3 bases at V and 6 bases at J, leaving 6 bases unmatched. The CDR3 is CASSWGQGTPEAFF. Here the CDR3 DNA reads TGCGCCAGCAGCTGGGGACAGGGAACCCCTGAAGCTTTCTTT.

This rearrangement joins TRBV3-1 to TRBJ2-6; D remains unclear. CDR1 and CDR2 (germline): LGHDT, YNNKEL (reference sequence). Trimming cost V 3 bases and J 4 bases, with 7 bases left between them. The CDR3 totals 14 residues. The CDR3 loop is CASSHVAGANVLTF. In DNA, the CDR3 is TGTGCCAGCAGCCACGTCGCAGGGGCCAACGTCCTGACTTTC.

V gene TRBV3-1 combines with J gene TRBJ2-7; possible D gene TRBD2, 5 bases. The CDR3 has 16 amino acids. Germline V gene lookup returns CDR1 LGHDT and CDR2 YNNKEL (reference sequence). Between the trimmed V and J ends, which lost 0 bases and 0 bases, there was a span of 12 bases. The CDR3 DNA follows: TGTGCCAGCAGCCAAGAGGTCGGGAAGAGCTCCTACGAGCAGTACTTC. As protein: CASSQEVGKSSYEQYF.

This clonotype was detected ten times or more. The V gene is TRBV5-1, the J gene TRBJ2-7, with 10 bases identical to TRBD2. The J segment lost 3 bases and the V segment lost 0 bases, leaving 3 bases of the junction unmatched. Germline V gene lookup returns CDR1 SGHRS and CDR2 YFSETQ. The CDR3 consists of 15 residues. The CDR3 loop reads CASSLGLAGFYEQYF. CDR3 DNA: TGCGCCAGCAGCTTGGGACTAGCGGGTTTCTACGAGCAGTACTTC.

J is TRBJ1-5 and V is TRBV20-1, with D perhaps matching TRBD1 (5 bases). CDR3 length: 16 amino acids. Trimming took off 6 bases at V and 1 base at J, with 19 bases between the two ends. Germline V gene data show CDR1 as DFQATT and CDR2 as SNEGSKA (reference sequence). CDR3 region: CSAERRDLLSNQPQHF. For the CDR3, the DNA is TGCAGTGCGGAGAGACGGGACTTACTGAGCAATCAGCCCCAGCATTTT.

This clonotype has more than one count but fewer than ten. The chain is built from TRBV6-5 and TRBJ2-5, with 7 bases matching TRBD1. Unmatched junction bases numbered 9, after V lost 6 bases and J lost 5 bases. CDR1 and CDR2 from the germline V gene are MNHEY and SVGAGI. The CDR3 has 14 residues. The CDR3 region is CASSTGAVGETQYF. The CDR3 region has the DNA TGTGCCAGCAGCACAGGGGCGGTGGGGGAGACCCAGTACTTC.

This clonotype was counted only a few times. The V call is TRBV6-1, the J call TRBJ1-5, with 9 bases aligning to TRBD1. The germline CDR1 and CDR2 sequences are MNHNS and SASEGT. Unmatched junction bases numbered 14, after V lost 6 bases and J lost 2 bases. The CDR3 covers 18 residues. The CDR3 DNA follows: TGTGCCAGCAGGAGGGACAGGGCCGGGGGGGCCGGCAATCAGCCCCAGCATTTT. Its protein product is CASRRDRAGGAGNQPQHF.

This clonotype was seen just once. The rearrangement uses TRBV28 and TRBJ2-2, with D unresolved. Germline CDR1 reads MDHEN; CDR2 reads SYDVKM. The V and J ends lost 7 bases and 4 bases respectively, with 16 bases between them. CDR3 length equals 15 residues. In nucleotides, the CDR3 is TGTGCCAGCAACCTCGTCCTTGGAGCCACCGGGGAGCTGTTTTTT. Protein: CASNLVLGATGELFF.

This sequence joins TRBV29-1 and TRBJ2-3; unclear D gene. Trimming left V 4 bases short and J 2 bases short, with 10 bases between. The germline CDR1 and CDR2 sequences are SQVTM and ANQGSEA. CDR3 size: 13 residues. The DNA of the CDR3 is TGCAGCGTTGTGCAGAGTAACACAGATACGCAGTATTTT. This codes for CSVVQSNTDTQYF.

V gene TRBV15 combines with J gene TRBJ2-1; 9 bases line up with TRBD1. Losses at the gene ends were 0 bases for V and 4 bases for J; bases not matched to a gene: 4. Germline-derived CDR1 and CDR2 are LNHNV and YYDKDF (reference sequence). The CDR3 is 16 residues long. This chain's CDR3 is CATSRERTGVYNEQFF. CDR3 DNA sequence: TGTGCCACCAGCAGAGAAAGGACAGGGGTATACAATGAGCAGTTCTTC.

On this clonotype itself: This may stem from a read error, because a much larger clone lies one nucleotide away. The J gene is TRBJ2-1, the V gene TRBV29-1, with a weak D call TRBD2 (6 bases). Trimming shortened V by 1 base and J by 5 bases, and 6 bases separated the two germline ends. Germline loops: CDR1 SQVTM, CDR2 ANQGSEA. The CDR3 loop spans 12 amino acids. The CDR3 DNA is TGCAGCGTTGAAGCGGGAGACAATGAGCAGTTCTTC. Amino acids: CSVEAGDNEQFF.

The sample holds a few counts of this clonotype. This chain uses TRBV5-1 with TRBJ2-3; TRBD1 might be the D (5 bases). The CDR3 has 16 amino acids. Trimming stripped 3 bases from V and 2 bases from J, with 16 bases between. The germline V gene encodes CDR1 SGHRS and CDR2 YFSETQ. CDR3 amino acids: CASSSTTASSTDTQYF. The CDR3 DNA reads TGCGCCAGCAGCTCCACGACAGCTTCCTCCACAGATACGCAGTATTTT.

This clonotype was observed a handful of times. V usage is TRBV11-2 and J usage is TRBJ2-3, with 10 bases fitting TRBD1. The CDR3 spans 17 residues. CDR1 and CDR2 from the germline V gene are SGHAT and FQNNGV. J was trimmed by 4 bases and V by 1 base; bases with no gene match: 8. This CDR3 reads CASSLVGTGDKSDTQYF. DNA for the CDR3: TGTGCCAGCAGCTTAGTCGGGACAGGGGATAAATCAGATACGCAGTATTTT.

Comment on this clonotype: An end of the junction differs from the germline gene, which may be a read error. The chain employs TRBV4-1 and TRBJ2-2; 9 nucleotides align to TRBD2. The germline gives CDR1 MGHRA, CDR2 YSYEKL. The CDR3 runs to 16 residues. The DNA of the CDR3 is TGCGCCAGCAGCCGAGAGCGGGGGGCGAACACCGGGGATCTGTTTTTT. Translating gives CASSRERGANTGDLFF.

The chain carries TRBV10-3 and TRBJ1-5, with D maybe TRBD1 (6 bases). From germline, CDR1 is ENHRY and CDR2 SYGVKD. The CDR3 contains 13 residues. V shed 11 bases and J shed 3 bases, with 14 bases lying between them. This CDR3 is CAVSRTDNQPQHF. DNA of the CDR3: TGTGCCGTGAGTCGGACAGACAATCAGCCCCAGCATTTT.

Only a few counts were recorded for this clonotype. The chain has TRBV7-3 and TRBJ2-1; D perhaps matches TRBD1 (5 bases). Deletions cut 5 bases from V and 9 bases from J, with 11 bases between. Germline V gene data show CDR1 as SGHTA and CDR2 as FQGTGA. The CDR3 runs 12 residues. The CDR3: CASSHGQGEQFF. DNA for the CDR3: TGTGCCAGCAGCCACGGCCAGGGTGAGCAGTTCTTC.

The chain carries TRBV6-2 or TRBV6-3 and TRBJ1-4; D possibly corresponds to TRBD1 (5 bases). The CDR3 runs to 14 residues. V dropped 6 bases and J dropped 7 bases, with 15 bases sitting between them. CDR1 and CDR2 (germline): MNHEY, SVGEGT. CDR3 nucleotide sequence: TGTGCCAGCAGCCGCGGGCCAGGGAGTGAAAAACTGTTTTTT. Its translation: CASSRGPGSEKLFF.

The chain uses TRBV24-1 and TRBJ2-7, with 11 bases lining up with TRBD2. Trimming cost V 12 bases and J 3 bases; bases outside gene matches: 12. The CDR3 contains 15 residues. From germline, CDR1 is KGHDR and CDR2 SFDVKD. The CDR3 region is CAGGLAGGINYEQYF. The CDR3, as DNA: TGTGCCGGCGGGCTAGCGGGGGGCATCAACTACGAGCAGTACTTC.

CDR3: CASSAGRSLNTEAFF. The CDR3 region has the DNA TGCGCCAGCAGTGCAGGGAGGTCTCTGAACACTGAAGCTTTCTTT. The rearrangement links TRBV10-2 to TRBJ1-1; D is possibly TRBD1 (5 bases). CDR3 length: 15 residues. Germline assignment: CDR1 WSHSY and CDR2 SAAADI. The V and J ends lost 4 bases and 0 bases respectively, with 12 bases between them.

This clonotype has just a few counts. The CDR3 is CASSGSFRGETQYF. Here the CDR3 DNA reads TGTGCCAGCAGTGGTTCCTTCAGGGGGGAGACCCAGTACTTC. This chain uses TRBV6-1 with TRBJ2-5, with 7 bases that match TRBD1. The CDR3 spans 14 residues. Germline-derived CDR1 and CDR2 are MNHNS and SASEGT. V trimming: 4 bases; J trimming: 5 bases; junction bases outside the gene matches: 7.